The 24 T cell receptor beta chains in this list originate from one sample, sequenced in a study of early T cells in non-severe SARS-CoV-2 infection. MiXCR, applied by TCRdb to the 5' RACE reads, yields one record per CDR3 protein. The sample has about 55,000 distinct CDR3 sequences, more than 13% seen once. This specimen consisted of whole blood, obtained at baseline. The receptor source for this set is an adult who was a healthcare worker with PCR-confirmed SARS-CoV-2 infection or an uninfected control (not recorded which).

The chain joins TRBV28 to TRBJ1-2, with D tentatively TRBD1 (5 bases). V was cut by 7 bases and J by 6 bases, with 12 bases left in between. CDR3 length equals 12 residues. CDR1 is MDHEN, CDR2 SYDVKM, per germline. For the CDR3, the DNA is TGTGCCAGCACTATGAAGGGGAATGGCTACACCTTC. This codes for CASTMKGNGYTF.

The CDR3 DNA follows: TGCGCCAGCAGCCCCCCCCGGATGGATACGCAGTATTTT. Translated, it gives CASSPPRMDTQYF. V gene TRBV5-1 combines with J gene TRBJ2-3; D remains unclear. The CDR3 has 13 amino acids. Trimming shortened V by 4 bases and J by 6 bases, and 12 bases separated the two germline ends. The germline V gene has CDR1 SGHRS and CDR2 YFSETQ.

This clonotype has more than one count but fewer than ten. The rearrangement links TRBV9 to TRBJ2-5, with D tentatively TRBD1 (6 bases). Germline V gene data show CDR1 as SGDLS and CDR2 as YYNGEE. Trimming removed 4 bases at V and 5 bases at J, with 18 bases between. This CDR3 is 15 amino acids long. The CDR3: CASSLSGEPWETQYF. In DNA, the CDR3 is TGTGCCAGCAGCCTTTCAGGGGAACCCTGGGAGACCCAGTACTTC.

This clonotype occurred a few times. V usage is TRBV7-9 and J usage is TRBJ1-4; possible D gene TRBD1, 6 bases. Trimming cost V 2 bases and J 2 bases, with 15 bases left between them. The CDR3 runs to 17 residues. Germline CDR1 and CDR2: SEHNR and FQNEAQ (reference sequence). The CDR3 region has the DNA TGTGCCAGCAGCTTATTCAGGGGACTACTTACTAATGAAAAACTGTTTTTT. As protein: CASSLFRGLLTNEKLFF.

There are a few counts of this clonotype. The chain is built from TRBV7-2 and TRBJ2-5, with D hard to call. Germline V lookup: CDR1 SGHTA, CDR2 FQGNSA. The V gene lost 3 bases and the J gene lost 7 bases, with 15 bases spanning the gap. This CDR3 has 14 amino acids. The CDR3 loop is CASSFGRPFGTQYF. CDR3 sequence (DNA): TGTGCCAGCAGCTTCGGACGGCCCTTCGGGACCCAGTACTTC.

This clonotype came up a few times. The chain carries TRBV20-1 and TRBJ2-3, with 8 bases that match TRBD2. This CDR3 spans 13 amino acids. Trimming at V came to 5 bases and at J to 6 bases, leaving 7 bases not matched to a gene. Germline-derived CDR1 and CDR2 are DFQATT and SNEGSKA (reference sequence). The CDR3 nucleotides are TGCAGTGCTTTTAGCGGGGCTGCCGATACGCAGTATTTT. Residues: CSAFSGAADTQYF.

This clonotype was detected many times. The chain recombines TRBV5-8 with TRBJ1-6, with D uncertain. Trimming cost V 0 bases and J 7 bases, with 8 bases left between them. Germline lookup yields CDR1 SGHTS and CDR2 YDEGEE. There are 14 residues in the CDR3. This chain's CDR3 is CASSLGSVNSPLHF. CDR3 bases: TGTGCCAGCAGCTTGGGTTCAGTCAATTCACCCCTCCACTTT.

This chain connects TRBV19 to TRBJ2-6; a possible D gene is TRBD1 (5 bases). CDR3 size: 15 residues. Germline CDR1 reads LNHDA; CDR2 reads SQIVND (reference sequence). The V and J ends lost 8 bases and 2 bases respectively, with 13 bases between them. Here the CDR3 DNA reads TGTGCCAGTCATCAGGGATCCACTGGGGCCAACGTCCTGACTTTC. Protein sequence: CASHQGSTGANVLTF.

This clonotype showed up just a few times. The chain combines TRBV5-1 with TRBJ2-3; no clear D. Germline V lookup: CDR1 SGHRS, CDR2 YFSETQ. V was cut by 5 bases and J by 2 bases, with 18 bases left in between. CDR3 length: 16 amino acids. The CDR3 DNA follows: TGCGCCAGCAGTTTCCGGACCAAACATAACACAGATACGCAGTATTTT. As protein: CASSFRTKHNTDTQYF.

The CDR3: CATSDLPQGIQYF. The DNA of the CDR3 is TGTGCCACCAGTGATTTGCCGCAGGGCATTCAGTACTTC. The chain combines TRBV24-1 with TRBJ2-4; weak D call: TRBD1 (5 bases). Germline lookup yields CDR1 KGHDR and CDR2 SFDVKD. Trimming stripped 0 bases from V and 9 bases from J, with 8 bases between. The CDR3 extends over 13 amino acids.

In this sample, this clonotype turned up many times. This rearrangement joins TRBV11-2 to TRBJ1-2; D may be TRBD1 (6 bases). Deletions cut 5 bases from V and 3 bases from J, with 19 bases between. CDR1 and CDR2 from the germline V gene are SGHAT and FQNNGV. This CDR3 is built from 16 residues. CDR3 coding DNA: TGTGCCAGCAGCCCCCTCAGGGGTGCCTATCACTATGGCTACACCTTC. Translated: CASSPLRGAYHYGYTF.

This chain connects TRBV10-2 to TRBJ1-1, with D perhaps TRBD1 (5 bases). Germline CDR1 is WSHSY and CDR2 is SAAADI. This CDR3 spans 13 amino acids. Trimming took off 2 bases at V and 1 base at J, with 5 bases between the two ends. The CDR3 protein is CASSEGANTEAFF. In nucleotides, the CDR3 is TGCGCCAGCAGTGAGGGGGCGAACACTGAAGCTTTCTTT.

In this sample, this clonotype turned up a few times. CDR3 amino acids: CSAAVWGLANYGYTF. The CDR3 DNA sequence: TGCAGTGCCGCCGTCTGGGGGTTAGCTAACTATGGCTACACCTTC. J is TRBJ1-2 and V is TRBV20-1; D possibly corresponds to TRBD1 (5 bases). Trimming pared 6 bases from V and 0 bases from J, leaving 17 bases between. Germline V gene data show CDR1 as DFQATT and CDR2 as SNEGSKA (reference sequence). CDR3 size: 15 residues.

This chain uses TRBV7-9 with TRBJ1-2; D gene unclear. The CDR3 spans 14 residues. The V end lost 0 bases, the J end lost 2 bases, and 7 bases lay between the germline ends. Germline V CDR1 and CDR2: SEHNR, FQNEAQ (reference sequence). The CDR3 loop reads CASSLAGTNYGYTF. CDR3 DNA sequence: TGTGCCAGCAGCTTAGCCGGAACAAACTATGGCTACACCTTC. The full variable domain, in which reference TRBV7-9 and TRBJ1-2 provide the parts outside the CDR3, is DTGVSQNPRHKITKRGQNVTFRCDPISEHNRLYWYRQTLGQGPEFLTYFQNEAQLEKSRLLSDRFSAERPKGSFSTLEIQRTEQGDSAMYLCASSLAGTNYGYTFGSGTRLTVV.

Ten or more counts support this clonotype. The chain links TRBV12-5 to TRBJ2-5; no reliable D call. CDR3 length: 12 residues. The germline CDR1 and CDR2 sequences are LGHNT and FRNRAP. Between the trimmed V and J ends, which lost 1 base and 3 bases, there was a span of 3 bases. The CDR3, as DNA: TGTGCTAGTGGTTTGGAAGAAGAGACCCAGTACTTC. Translating it yields CASGLEEETQYF.

In this sample, this clonotype turned up a few times. V and J are TRBV20-1 and TRBJ2-1, with D uncertain. The CDR3 is 13 residues long. Trimming cost V 5 bases and J 6 bases, with 14 bases left between them. CDR1 is DFQATT and CDR2 is SNEGSKA in the germline V gene (reference sequence). The CDR3 loop reads CSALPPKLNEQFF. The CDR3 coding sequence is TGCAGTGCTCTACCTCCTAAGCTCAATGAGCAGTTCTTC.

The table lists this clonotype with a count of one. V is TRBV28 and J is TRBJ1-6; 7 bases align to TRBD1. The CDR3 loop spans 13 amino acids. V trimming: 10 bases; J trimming: 6 bases; junction bases outside the gene matches: 6. CDR1 is MDHEN, CDR2 SYDVKM, per germline. This CDR3 is CANHDRVNSPLHF. The CDR3 DNA reads as TGTGCCAACCACGACAGGGTTAATTCACCCCTCCACTTT.

V usage is TRBV20-1 and J usage is TRBJ2-7; D is undetermined. Per the germline V gene, CDR1 is DFQATT and CDR2 is SNEGSKA (reference sequence). CDR3 length equals 15 residues. The V gene lost 0 bases and the J gene lost 0 bases, with 12 bases spanning the gap. In nucleotides, the CDR3 is TGCAGTGCTAGAGATGCCCCAAGAGACTCCTACGAGCAGTACTTC. Its protein is CSARDAPRDSYEQYF.

This clonotype was counted many times. This chain joins TRBV5-1 and TRBJ1-1; no definite D call. V shed 0 bases and J shed 0 bases, with 6 bases lying between them. Germline CDR1 and CDR2: SGHRS and YFSETQ. This CDR3 contains 14 residues. DNA for the CDR3: TGCGCCAGCAGCTTGGAACCAATGAACACTGAAGCTTTCTTT. It yields the protein CASSLEPMNTEAFF.

The chain couples TRBV12-3 or TRBV12-4 to TRBJ2-1; D unresolved. V lost 1 base and J lost 7, with 20 bases in between. The CDR3 extends over 17 amino acids. As DNA, the CDR3 is TGTGCCAGCAGTTTAGAGGCCCTCGGTCTTAGGCGGAATGAGCAGTTCTTC. Translating gives CASSLEALGLRRNEQFF.

The sample holds a few counts of this clonotype. The V and J genes are TRBV12-3 or TRBV12-4 and TRBJ2-7; 7 bases line up with TRBD2. The trim removed 1 base at V and 2 bases at J, leaving 2 bases unmatched. The CDR3 is 14 amino acids. CDR3 region: CASSLDAGAYEQYF. The CDR3 nucleotides are TGTGCCAGCAGTTTAGACGCGGGGGCCTACGAGCAGTACTTC.

The chain couples TRBV28 to TRBJ2-3, with D uncertain. The V gene lost 2 bases and the J gene lost 7 bases, with 13 bases spanning the gap. There are 14 residues in the CDR3. Germline loops: CDR1 MDHEN, CDR2 SYDVKM. The CDR3 loop reads CASSLSPWGNTQYF. The DNA of the CDR3 is TGTGCCAGCAGTTTAAGCCCCTGGGGTAATACGCAGTATTTT.

This chain uses TRBV9 with TRBJ2-3, with TRBD1 as a possible D gene (7 bases). The germline V gene has CDR1 SGDLS and CDR2 YYNGEE. Trimming pared 4 bases from V and 1 base from J, leaving 13 bases between. The CDR3 is made up of 15 amino acids. The CDR3 sequence: CASSIRGAGTDTQYF. In DNA, the CDR3 is TGTGCCAGCAGCATCAGGGGGGCCGGCACAGATACGCAGTATTTT.

The chain is built from TRBV7-6 and TRBJ1-1; maybe TRBD1 (6 bases). Looked up from germline, CDR1 is SGHVS and CDR2 is FNYEAQ. Trimming took off 3 bases at V and 0 bases at J, with 11 bases between the two ends. The CDR3 totals 15 residues. The CDR3: CASSLGGPLNTEAFF. Here the CDR3 DNA reads TGTGCCAGCAGCTTGGGGGGGCCGCTGAACACTGAAGCTTTCTTT. Combining the CDR3 with reference TRBV7-6 and TRBJ1-1 gives the whole variable domain GAGVSQSPRYKVTKRGQDVALRCDPISGHVSLYWYRQALGQGPEFLTYFNYEAQQDKSGLPNDRFSAERPEGSISTLTIQRTEQRDSAMYRCASSLGGPLNTEAFFGQGTRLTVV.